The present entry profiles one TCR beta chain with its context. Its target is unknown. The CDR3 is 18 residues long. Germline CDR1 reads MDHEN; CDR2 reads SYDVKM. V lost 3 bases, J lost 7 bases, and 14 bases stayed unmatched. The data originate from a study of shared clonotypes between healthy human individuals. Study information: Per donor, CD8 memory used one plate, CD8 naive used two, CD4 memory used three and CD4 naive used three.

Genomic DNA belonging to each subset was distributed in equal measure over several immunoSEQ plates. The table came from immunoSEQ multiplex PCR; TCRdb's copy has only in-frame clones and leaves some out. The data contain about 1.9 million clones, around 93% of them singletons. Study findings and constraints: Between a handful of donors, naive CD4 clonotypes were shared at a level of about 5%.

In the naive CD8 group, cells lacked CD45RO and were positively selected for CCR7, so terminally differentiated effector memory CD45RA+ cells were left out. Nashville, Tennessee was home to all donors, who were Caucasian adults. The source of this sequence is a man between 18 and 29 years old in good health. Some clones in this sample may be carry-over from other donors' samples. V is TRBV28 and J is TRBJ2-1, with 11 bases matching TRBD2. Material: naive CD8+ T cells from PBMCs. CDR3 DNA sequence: TGTGCCAGCAGTTTTAAACTAGCGGGAGAAGATGATGGTAATGAGCAGTTCTTC. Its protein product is CASSFKLAGEDDGNEQFF.